The 20 T cell receptor delta chains below all came from one sample that was sequenced in a study of gamma-delta T cells after stem cell transplantation. TCRdb reprocessed the RT-PCR reads using CATT. Counted here are approximately 2,000 delta-chain clones, about a quarter occurring once; the ten biggest clones make up about 25%. The sample consisted of gamma-delta T cells. The receptor set was obtained from a human donor. It is not recorded whose cells these are; they may come from a transplant donor.

This clone occurred a few times. A far larger clone lies a single base away; this is likely a read error. The rearrangement links TRDV2 to TRDJ1; D call uncertain. V lost 0 bases, J lost 1 base, and 23 bases lay in between. This CDR3 contains 19 residues. Germline CDR1 GEAIGNYY, CDR2 EKD. The CDR3 DNA reads as TGTGCCTGTGACACCCTTGGTTTGTACCTGAACCGGTTCACCGATAAACTCATCTTT. It specifies CACDTLGLYLNRFTDKLIF.

By proportion, this clone is medium-sized. The genes are TRDV2 and TRDJ1; TRDD3 is a possible D gene (5 bases). Germline values: CDR1 GEAIGNYY, CDR2 EKD. Deletions cut 0 bases from V and 5 bases from J, with 15 bases between. The CDR3 has 15 residues. CDR3 amino acids: CACDTMGTPEDKLIF. Written as DNA, the CDR3 is TGTGCCTGTGACACCATGGGGACCCCGGAGGATAAACTCATCTTT.

In regard to this clone: Being one base from a much bigger clone, this may be a read error. The rearrangement joins TRDV2 to TRDJ1; D is ambiguous. CDR3 length equals 14 residues. CDR1 is GEAIGNYY and CDR2 is EKD in the germline V gene. CDR3 DNA: TGTGCCTGTGACACCCTGGAGAACACCGAAAAACTCATCTTT. Amino acid sequence: CACDTLENTEKLIF.

On this clone itself: A far larger clone is one nucleotide away, so this likely arose from a read error. V and J are TRDV2 and TRDJ3, with D perhaps matching TRDD3 (6 bases). CDR3 size: 23 residues. The germline V gene has CDR1 GEAIGNYY and CDR2 EKD. Trimming stripped 1 base from V and 0 bases from J, with 27 bases between. The CDR3 DNA follows: TGTGCCTGTGACACGCTGACGCCCCCGACGGGGATCCAGAGCTCCTGGGACACCCGACAGATGTTTTTC. It encodes CACDTLTPPTGIQSSWDTRQMFF.

This chain uses TRDV1 with TRDJ1; TRDD3 matches at 10 bases. V lost 0 bases and J lost 6; bases outside the gene matches: 19. Germline CDR1 TSWWSYY, CDR2 QGS. CDR3 size: 20 residues. The CDR3 region has the DNA TGTGCTCTTGGGGAACTACAAGCCCCCCGTTGGGGGATACTCCCGAATAAACTCATCTTT. This translates into CALGELQAPRWGILPNKLIF.

Relative to its sample, this clone is medium-sized. This sequence joins TRDV1 and TRDJ1, with D perhaps TRDD3 (6 bases). Germline lookup yields CDR1 TSWWSYY and CDR2 QGS. This CDR3 has 21 residues. V lost 0 bases to trimming and J lost 1 base, with 27 bases between them. The CDR3 DNA follows: TGTGCTCTTGGGGAACTGGACGTTGGGTGGTGGGGATCCGCGGTCACCGATAAACTCATCTTT. This translates into CALGELDVGWWGSAVTDKLIF.

Concerning this clone itself: A much larger clone lies a single base off, so this may be a read error. Other DNA sequences in this sample translate to the same CDR3. This chain uses TRDV1 with TRDJ1; 7 bases fit TRDD3. CDR1 and CDR2 (germline): TSWWSYY, QGS. Germline trimming cut 0 bases from V and 1 base from J; bases unmatched to any gene: 26. This CDR3 comprises 23 residues. The CDR3 nucleotides read TGTGCTCTTGGGGAACTAGGCCCTACATCATACTGGGGACGTCTCGTCGGCACCGATAAACTCATCTTT. Protein product: CALGELGPTSYWGRLVGTDKLIF.

Concerning this clone itself: The likely explanation is a read error, given a far larger clone one base away. The rearrangement links TRDV2 to TRDJ1; D not resolved. The CDR3 runs 14 residues. The germline CDR1 and CDR2 sequences are GEAIGNYY and EKD. CDR3 sequence reads: CACDTLEGTDKPIF. The CDR3 nucleotides read TGTGCCTGTGACACCCTAGAAGGAACCGATAAACCCATCTTT.

Details on this clone: This likely reflects a read error, since a far larger clone is one base away. The same CDR3 arises from other DNA sequences in this sample as well. The V call is TRDV2, the J call TRDJ1; D call uncertain. The CDR3 loop spans 14 amino acids. The germline V gene encodes CDR1 GEAIGNYY and CDR2 EKD. The CDR3 region has the DNA TGTGCCTGTGACACCTTGGGTAACCTCGATAGACTCATCTTT. Translation gives CACDTLGNLDRLIF.

Within the sample, this clone is medium-sized. V is TRDV2 and J is TRDJ3, with 12 bases fitting TRDD3. The V segment lost 0 bases and the J segment 1 base; nucleotides outside the gene matches: 18. CDR3 length: 24 amino acids. The germline CDR1 and CDR2 sequences are GEAIGNYY and EKD. This chain's CDR3 is CACDTAAYWGILLNASWDTRQMFF. Written as DNA, the CDR3 is TGTGCCTGTGACACCGCCGCGTACTGGGGGATACTCTTAAACGCGTCCTGGGACACCCGACAGATGTTTTTC.

By sample share, this clone is medium-sized. The chain uses TRDV2 and TRDJ1; D is ambiguous. The CDR3 sequence is 17 residues long. Trimming took off 0 bases at V and 5 bases at J, with 21 bases between the two ends. Germline CDR1 GEAIGNYY, CDR2 EKD. DNA for the CDR3: TGTGCCTGTGACACCATTCTCCAGCCCCCTGCGACTGATAAACTCATCTTT. Amino acids: CACDTILQPPATDKLIF.

In the case of this clone: TCRdb's protein for this DNA is that of a much larger clone and differs from the translation at residue 4, likely a read error; the protein shown is the DNA translation. CDR3 nucleotides: TGTGCCTGTGGCCCCGTATCGCGTGTGGGGGATACCGATAAACTCATCTTT. It codes for CACGPVSRVGDTDKLIF. V gene TRDV2 combines with J gene TRDJ1, with 8 nucleotides matching TRDD3. Unmatched junction bases numbered 15, after V lost 5 bases and J lost 2 bases. CDR1 is GEAIGNYY and CDR2 is EKD in the germline V gene. The CDR3 consists of 17 residues.

This clone was detected a few times. This sequence is one base from a far larger clone and is likely a read error. The sample carries other DNA sequences with the same CDR3. The V call is TRDV2, the J call TRDJ1; 10 nucleotides line up with TRDD3. CDR3 length: 16 amino acids. Germline CDR1 reads GEAIGNYY; CDR2 reads EKD. CDR3 DNA sequence: TGTGCCTGCGACACGCTAGGAGGGGGATACGTTGATAAACTCATCTTT. It is translated as CACDTLGGGYVDKLIF.

This clone qualifies as medium-sized (0.01 to 0.1%). The chain couples TRDV2 to TRDJ1; no definite D call. Trimming removed 3 bases from V and 1 base from J, with 29 bases in between. This CDR3 has 20 residues. The germline CDR1 and CDR2 sequences are GEAIGNYY and EKD. In DNA form, the CDR3 reads TGTGCCTGTGACCCCCTCGCAGTCTTAGTACCAAAGCTAACCACCGATAAACTCATCTTT. Amino acids: CACDPLAVLVPKLTTDKLIF.

As regards this clone: TCRdb pairs this DNA with a much larger clone's protein that differs at residue 9, likely a read error; the protein shown was translated from the DNA. The chain recombines TRDV2 with TRDJ1; D not certain. Germline V gene sequence: CDR1 GEAIGNYY, CDR2 EKD. V was trimmed by 0 bases and J by 0 bases, leaving 19 bases between them. This CDR3 has 18 residues. CDR3 sequence reads: CACDTLLTRNSYTDKLIF. In DNA, the CDR3 is TGTGCCTGTGACACCCTGCTGACACGGAATTCATACACCGATAAACTCATCTTT.

Judged by abundance, this clone is medium-sized. The V call is TRDV1, the J call TRDJ1; TRDD3 might be the D (6 bases). The CDR3 extends over 21 amino acids. The germline V gene encodes CDR1 TSWWSYY and CDR2 QGS. The V end was cut by 1 base, the J end by 0 bases, with 27 bases between. In DNA, the CDR3 is TGTGCTCTTGGGGAACCCAAAAAGCGGCGGGGGACTTCAGTTTACACCGATAAACTCATCTTT. Amino acid sequence: CALGEPKKRRGTSVYTDKLIF.

In this sample, this clone is medium-sized. This sequence joins TRDV2 and TRDJ3; D uncertain. The germline V gene encodes CDR1 GEAIGNYY and CDR2 EKD. CDR3 length: 20 residues. Trimming stripped 0 bases from V and 0 bases from J, with 17 bases between. This chain's CDR3 is CACDTAGTTLSSWDTRQMFF. CDR3 nucleotides: TGTGCCTGTGACACCGCCGGTACTACCTTAAGCTCCTGGGACACCCGACAGATGTTTTTC.

This clone is labeled medium-sized. V usage is TRDV2 and J usage is TRDJ1, with D perhaps TRDD3 (8 bases). V was pared by 1 base and J by 1 base, with 42 bases between. This CDR3 comprises 25 residues. Per the germline V gene, CDR1 is GEAIGNYY and CDR2 is EKD. CDR3 bases: TGTGCCTGTGACACTCTTTCCTACCACGCGAGACAGAAGGTACTGGGGGTCCCTTCCACCGATAAACTCATCTTT. It codes for CACDTLSYHARQKVLGVPSTDKLIF.

With respect to this clone: The mismatch at residue 4 between this DNA's translation and the TCRdb protein of a much larger clone likely reflects a read error; the protein shown is translated from the DNA. The gene calls are TRDV2 and TRDJ1; D not resolved. The germline CDR1 and CDR2 sequences are GEAIGNYY and EKD. This CDR3 has 18 amino acids. The CDR3 region has the DNA TGTGCCTGTAACACCCTGCTGACACCGAATTCATACACCGATAAACTCATCTTT. This gives the protein CACNTLLTPNSYTDKLIF.

This clone qualifies as medium-sized (0.01 to 0.1%). The gene calls are TRDV2 and TRDJ1; perhaps TRDD2 as D (6 bases). Germline values: CDR1 GEAIGNYY, CDR2 EKD. V was trimmed by 3 bases and J by 0 bases, leaving 25 bases between them. The CDR3 runs to 19 residues. The CDR3 protein is CACDDLPPAGDVYTDKLIF. The DNA of the CDR3 is TGTGCCTGTGACGACCTTCCCCCAGCCGGGGACGTCTACACCGATAAACTCATCTTT.